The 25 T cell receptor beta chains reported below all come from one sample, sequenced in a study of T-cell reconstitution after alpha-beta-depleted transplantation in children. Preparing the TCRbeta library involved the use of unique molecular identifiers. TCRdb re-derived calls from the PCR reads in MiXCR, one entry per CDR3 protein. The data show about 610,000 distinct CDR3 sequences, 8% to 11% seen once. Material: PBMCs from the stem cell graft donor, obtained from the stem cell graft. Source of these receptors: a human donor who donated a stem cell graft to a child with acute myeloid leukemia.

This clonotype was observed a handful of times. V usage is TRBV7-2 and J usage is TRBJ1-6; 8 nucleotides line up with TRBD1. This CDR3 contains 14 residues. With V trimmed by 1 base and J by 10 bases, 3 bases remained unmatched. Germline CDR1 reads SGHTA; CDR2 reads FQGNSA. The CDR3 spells CASSLGTGISPLHF. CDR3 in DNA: TGTGCCAGCAGCTTAGGGACAGGGATCTCACCCCTCCACTTT.

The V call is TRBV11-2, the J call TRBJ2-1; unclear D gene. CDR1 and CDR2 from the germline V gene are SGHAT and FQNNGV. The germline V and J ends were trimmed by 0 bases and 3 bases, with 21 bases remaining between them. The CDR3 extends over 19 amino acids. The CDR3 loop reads CASSLEFRSAPWVYNEQFF. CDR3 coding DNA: TGTGCCAGCAGCTTAGAATTCCGTTCGGCTCCTTGGGTCTACAATGAGCAGTTCTTC. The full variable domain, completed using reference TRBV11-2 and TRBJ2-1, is EAGVAQSPRYKIIEKRQSVAFWCNPISGHATLYWYQQILGQGPKLLIQFQNNGVVDDSQLPKDRFSAERLKGVDSTLKIQPAKLEDSAVYLCASSLEFRSAPWVYNEQFFGPGTRLTVL.

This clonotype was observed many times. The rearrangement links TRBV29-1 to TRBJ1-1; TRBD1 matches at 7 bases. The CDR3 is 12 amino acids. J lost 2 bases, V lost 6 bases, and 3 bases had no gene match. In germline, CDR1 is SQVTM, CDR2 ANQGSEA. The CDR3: CSVHRGNTEAFF. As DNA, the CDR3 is TGCAGCGTCCACAGGGGCAACACTGAAGCTTTCTTT.

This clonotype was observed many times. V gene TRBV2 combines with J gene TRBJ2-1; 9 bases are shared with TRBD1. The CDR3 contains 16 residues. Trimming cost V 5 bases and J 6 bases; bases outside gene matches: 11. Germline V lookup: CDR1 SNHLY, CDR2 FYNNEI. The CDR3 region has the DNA TGTGCCAGCAGTCTTTCTGGGACAGGGATCTCCAATGAGCAGTTCTTC. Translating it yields CASSLSGTGISNEQFF.

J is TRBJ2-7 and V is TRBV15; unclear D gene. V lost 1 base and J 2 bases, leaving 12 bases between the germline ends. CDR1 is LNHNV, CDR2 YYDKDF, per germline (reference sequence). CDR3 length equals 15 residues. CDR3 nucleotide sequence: TGTGCCACCAGCAGAGTGGGGTTGGACCCCTACGAGCAGTACTTC. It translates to CATSRVGLDPYEQYF. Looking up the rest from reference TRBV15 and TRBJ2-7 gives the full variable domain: DAMVIQNPRYQVTQFGKPVTLSCSQTLNHNVMYWYQQKSSQAPKLLFHYYDKDFNNEADTPDNFQSRRPNTSFCFLDIRSPGLGDTAMYLCATSRVGLDPYEQYFGPGTRLTVT.

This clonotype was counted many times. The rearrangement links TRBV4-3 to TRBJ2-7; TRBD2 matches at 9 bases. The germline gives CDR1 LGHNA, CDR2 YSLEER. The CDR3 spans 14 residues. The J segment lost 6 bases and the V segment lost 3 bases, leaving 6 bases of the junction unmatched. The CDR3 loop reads CASSQLAGAGEQYF. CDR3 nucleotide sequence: TGCGCCAGCAGCCAGTTAGCGGGAGCGGGCGAGCAGTACTTC.

The CDR3 here is CASSLGDRDINEQFF. In nucleotides, the CDR3 is TGTGCCAGCAGTTTAGGGGACAGGGACATCAATGAGCAGTTCTTC. The chain links TRBV12-3 or TRBV12-4 to TRBJ2-1, with 9 bases lining up with TRBD1. V was clipped by 1 base and J by 6 bases; unmatched bases: 4. The CDR3 spans 15 residues.

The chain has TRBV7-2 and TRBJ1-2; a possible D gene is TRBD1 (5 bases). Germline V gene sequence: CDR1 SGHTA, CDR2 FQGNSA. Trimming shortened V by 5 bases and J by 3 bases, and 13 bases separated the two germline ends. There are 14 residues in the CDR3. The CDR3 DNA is TGTGCCAGCAGCCCGGATGGGGCAGACTATGGCTACACCTTC. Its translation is CASSPDGADYGYTF.

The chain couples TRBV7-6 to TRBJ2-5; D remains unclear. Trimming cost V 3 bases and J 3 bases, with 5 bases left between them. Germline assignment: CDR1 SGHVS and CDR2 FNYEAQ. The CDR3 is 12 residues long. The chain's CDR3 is CASSFGKETQYF. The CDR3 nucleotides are TGTGCCAGCAGCTTTGGTAAAGAGACCCAGTACTTC. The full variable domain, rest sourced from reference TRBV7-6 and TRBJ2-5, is GAGVSQSPRYKVTKRGQDVALRCDPISGHVSLYWYRQALGQGPEFLTYFNYEAQQDKSGLPNDRFSAERPEGSISTLTIQRTEQRDSAMYRCASSFGKETQYFGPGTRLLVL.

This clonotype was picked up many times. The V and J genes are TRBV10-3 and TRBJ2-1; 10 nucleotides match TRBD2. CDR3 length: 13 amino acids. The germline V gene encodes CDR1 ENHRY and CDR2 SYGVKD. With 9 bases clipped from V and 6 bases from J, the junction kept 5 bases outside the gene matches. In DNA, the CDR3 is TGTGCCATAGCGGGAGGGCCCGTCAATGAGCAGTTCTTC. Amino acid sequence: CAIAGGPVNEQFF.

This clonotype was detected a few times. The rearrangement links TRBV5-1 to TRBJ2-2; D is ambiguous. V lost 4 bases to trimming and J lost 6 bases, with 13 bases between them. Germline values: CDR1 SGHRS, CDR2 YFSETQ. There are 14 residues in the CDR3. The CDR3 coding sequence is TGCGCCAGCAGCCCCCGACTTGGCTCCGGGGAGCTGTTTTTT. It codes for CASSPRLGSGELFF.

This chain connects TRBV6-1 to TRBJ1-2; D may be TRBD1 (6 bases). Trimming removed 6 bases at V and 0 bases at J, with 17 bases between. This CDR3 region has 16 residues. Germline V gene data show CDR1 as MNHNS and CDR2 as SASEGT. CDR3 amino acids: CASRQHGTSSNYGYTF. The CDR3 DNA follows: TGTGCCAGCAGGCAACACGGGACATCATCTAACTATGGCTACACCTTC.

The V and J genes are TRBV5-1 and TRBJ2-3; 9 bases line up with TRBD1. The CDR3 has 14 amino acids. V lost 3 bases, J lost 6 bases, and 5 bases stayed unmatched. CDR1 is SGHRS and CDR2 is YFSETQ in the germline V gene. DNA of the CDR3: TGCGCCAGCAGCTCCGGGACAGGGAAGGATACGCAGTATTTT. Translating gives CASSSGTGKDTQYF.

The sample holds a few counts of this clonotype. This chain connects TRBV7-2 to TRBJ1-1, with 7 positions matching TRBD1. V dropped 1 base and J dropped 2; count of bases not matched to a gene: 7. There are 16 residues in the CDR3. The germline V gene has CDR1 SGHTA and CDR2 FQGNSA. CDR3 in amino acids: CASSLEGAGRNTEAFF. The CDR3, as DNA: TGTGCCAGCAGCTTAGAGGGGGCAGGGCGTAACACTGAAGCTTTCTTT.

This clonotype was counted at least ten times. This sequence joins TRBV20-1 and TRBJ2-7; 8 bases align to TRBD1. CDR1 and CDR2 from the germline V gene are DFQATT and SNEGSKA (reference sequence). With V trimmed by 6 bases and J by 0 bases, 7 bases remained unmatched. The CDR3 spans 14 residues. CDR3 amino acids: CSAERTGNSYEQYF. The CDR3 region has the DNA TGCAGTGCGGAACGGACAGGGAACTCCTACGAGCAGTACTTC.

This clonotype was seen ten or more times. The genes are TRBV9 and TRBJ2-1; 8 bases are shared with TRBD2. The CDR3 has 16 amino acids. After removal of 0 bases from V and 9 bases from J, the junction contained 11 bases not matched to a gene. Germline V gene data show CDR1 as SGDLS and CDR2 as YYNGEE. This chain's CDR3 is CASSVATSGRWGEQFF. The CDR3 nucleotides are TGTGCCAGCAGCGTAGCTACGAGCGGGAGATGGGGTGAGCAGTTCTTC.

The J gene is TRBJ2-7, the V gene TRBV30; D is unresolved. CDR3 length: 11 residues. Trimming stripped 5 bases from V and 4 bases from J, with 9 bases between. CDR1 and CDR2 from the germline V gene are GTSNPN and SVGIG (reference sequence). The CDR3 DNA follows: TGTGCCTGGCTCCAGGATTACGAGCAGTACTTC. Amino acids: CAWLQDYEQYF. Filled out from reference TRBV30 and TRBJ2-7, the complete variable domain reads SQTIHQWPATLVQPVGSPLSLECTVEGTSNPNLYWYRQAAGRGLQLLFYSVGIGQISSEVPQNLSASRPQDRQFILSSKKLLLSDSGFYLCAWLQDYEQYFGPGTRLTVT.

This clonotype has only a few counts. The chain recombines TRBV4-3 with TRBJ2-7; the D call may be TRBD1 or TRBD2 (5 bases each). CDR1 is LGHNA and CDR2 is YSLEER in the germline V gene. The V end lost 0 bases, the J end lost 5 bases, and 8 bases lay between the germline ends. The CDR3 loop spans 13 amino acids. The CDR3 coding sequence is TGCGCCAGCAGCCAAGATGGGGACGACGAGCAGTACTTC. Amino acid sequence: CASSQDGDDEQYF.

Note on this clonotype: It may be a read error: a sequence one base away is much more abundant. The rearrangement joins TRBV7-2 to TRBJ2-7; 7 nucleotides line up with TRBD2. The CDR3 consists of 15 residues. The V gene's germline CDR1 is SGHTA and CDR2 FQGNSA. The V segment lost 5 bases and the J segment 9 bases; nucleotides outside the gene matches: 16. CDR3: CASSAQSGIPLGQYF. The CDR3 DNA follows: TGTGCCAGCAGCGCACAAAGCGGGATCCCCCTCGGGCAGTACTTC.

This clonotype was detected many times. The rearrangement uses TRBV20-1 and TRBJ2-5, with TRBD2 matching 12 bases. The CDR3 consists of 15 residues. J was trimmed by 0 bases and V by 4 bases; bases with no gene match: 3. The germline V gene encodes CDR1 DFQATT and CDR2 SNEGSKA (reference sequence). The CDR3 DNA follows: TGCAGTGCTATAAGACTAGCGGGAGACCAAGAGACCCAGTACTTC. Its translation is CSAIRLAGDQETQYF.

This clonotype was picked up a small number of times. CDR3 amino acids: CASSHVLRTGEAFF. CDR3 sequence (DNA): TGCGCCAGCAGCCACGTTTTGAGGACAGGGGAAGCTTTCTTT. The rearrangement uses TRBV4-3 and TRBJ1-1; 8 positions agree with TRBD1. With 3 bases clipped from V and 8 bases from J, the junction kept 8 bases outside the gene matches. This CDR3 is built from 14 residues. Germline V lookup: CDR1 LGHNA, CDR2 YSLEER.

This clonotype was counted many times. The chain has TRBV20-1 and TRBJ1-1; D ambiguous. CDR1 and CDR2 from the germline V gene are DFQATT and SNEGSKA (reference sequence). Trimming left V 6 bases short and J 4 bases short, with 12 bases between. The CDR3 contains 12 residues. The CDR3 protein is CSAPVGPTEAFF. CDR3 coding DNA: TGCAGTGCACCGGTCGGGCCCACTGAAGCTTTCTTT.

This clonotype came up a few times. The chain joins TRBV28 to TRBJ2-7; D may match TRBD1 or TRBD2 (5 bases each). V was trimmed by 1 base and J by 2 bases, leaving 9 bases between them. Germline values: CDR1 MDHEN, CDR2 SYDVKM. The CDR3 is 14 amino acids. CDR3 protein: CASSLYRGPYEQYF. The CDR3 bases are TGTGCCAGCAGTTTATATCGGGGCCCCTACGAGCAGTACTTC. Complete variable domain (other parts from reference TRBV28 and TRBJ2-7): DVKVTQSSRYLVKRTGEKVFLECVQDMDHENMFWYRQDPGLGLRLIYFSYDVKMKEKGDIPEGYSVSREKKERFSLILESASTNQTSMYLCASSLYRGPYEQYFGPGTRLTVT.

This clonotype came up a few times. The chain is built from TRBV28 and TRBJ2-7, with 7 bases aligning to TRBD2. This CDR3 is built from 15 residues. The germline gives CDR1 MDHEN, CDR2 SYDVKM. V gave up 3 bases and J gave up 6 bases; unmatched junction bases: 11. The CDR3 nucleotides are TGTGCCAGCAGTTTTGGTAGCGGGCTCGGAGCCGAGCAGTACTTC. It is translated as CASSFGSGLGAEQYF. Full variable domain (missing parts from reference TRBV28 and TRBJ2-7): DVKVTQSSRYLVKRTGEKVFLECVQDMDHENMFWYRQDPGLGLRLIYFSYDVKMKEKGDIPEGYSVSREKKERFSLILESASTNQTSMYLCASSFGSGLGAEQYFGPGTRLTVT.

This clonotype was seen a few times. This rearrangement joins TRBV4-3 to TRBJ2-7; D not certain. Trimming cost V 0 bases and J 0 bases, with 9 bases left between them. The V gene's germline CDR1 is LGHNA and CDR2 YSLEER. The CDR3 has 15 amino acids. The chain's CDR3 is CASSQEQRLSYEQYF. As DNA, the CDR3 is TGCGCCAGCAGCCAAGAGCAGCGCCTCTCCTACGAGCAGTACTTC.